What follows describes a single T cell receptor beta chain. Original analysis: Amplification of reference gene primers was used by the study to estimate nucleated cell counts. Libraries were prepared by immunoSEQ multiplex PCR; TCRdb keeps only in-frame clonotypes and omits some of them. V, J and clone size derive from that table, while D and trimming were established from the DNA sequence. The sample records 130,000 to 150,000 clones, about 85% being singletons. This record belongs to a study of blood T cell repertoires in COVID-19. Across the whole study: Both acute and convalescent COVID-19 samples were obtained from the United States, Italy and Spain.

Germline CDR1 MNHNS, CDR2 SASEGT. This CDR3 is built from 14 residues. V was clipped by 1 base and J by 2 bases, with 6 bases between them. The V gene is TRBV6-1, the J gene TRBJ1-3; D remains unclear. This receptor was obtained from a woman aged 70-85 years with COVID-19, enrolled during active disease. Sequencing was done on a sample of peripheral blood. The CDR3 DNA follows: TGTGCCAGCAGTGAAGACCACACTGGAAACACCATATATTTT. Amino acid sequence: CASSEDHTGNTIYF.